Listed here are 13 T cell receptor beta chains from one sample, sequenced in a study of long-term antiretroviral therapy in people with HIV. This was the immunoSEQ v3.0 assay at survey level. Clones were read by immunoSEQ multiplex PCR, and TCRdb kept only the in-frame ones, dropping some. The table includes 31,000 or so clones, 95% to 96% detected once. The starting material was unsorted PBMCs, obtained approximately 6.6 years after starting antiretroviral therapy. These receptors originate from a man younger than 45 with HIV.

This rearrangement joins TRBV4-1 to TRBJ2-7; possible D gene TRBD1, 6 bases. V was pared by 2 bases and J by 4 bases, with 9 bases between. The CDR3 is 13 residues long. Germline CDR1 MGHRA, CDR2 YSYEKL. The CDR3 sequence: CASSQTTGYEQYF. The CDR3 DNA is TGCGCCAGCAGCCAAACCACAGGGTACGAGCAGTACTTC.

V gene TRBV11-2 combines with J gene TRBJ2-7; the match to TRBD1 covers 7 bases. With V trimmed by 4 bases and J by 2 bases, 8 bases remained unmatched. This CDR3 has 15 residues. Germline CDR1 and CDR2: SGHAT and FQNNGV. The CDR3 region is CASSSLGQEAYEQYF. The CDR3 DNA reads TGTGCCAGCAGCTCCCTCGGACAGGAAGCCTACGAGCAGTACTTC.

The chain employs TRBV6-1 and TRBJ1-2, with D hard to call. V lost 5 bases, J lost 5 bases, and 15 bases lay in between. Germline CDR1 is MNHNS and CDR2 is SASEGT. The CDR3 length is 14 residues. CDR3 sequence reads: CASSPQSRDYGYTF. CDR3 bases: TGTGCCAGCAGTCCCCAGTCCCGGGATTATGGCTACACCTTC.

The chain uses TRBV7-9 and TRBJ2-7; a possible D gene is TRBD1 (6 bases). This CDR3 has 13 residues. V dropped 8 bases and J dropped 3 bases, with 14 bases sitting between them. The germline V gene has CDR1 SEHNR and CDR2 FQNEAQ (reference sequence). CDR3 nucleotides: TGTGCCAGCCGACCGGACAGCTACTACGAGCAGTACTTC. Encoded protein: CASRPDSYYEQYF. The full variable domain, its missing parts supplied by reference TRBV7-9 and TRBJ2-7, is DTGVSQNPRHKITKRGQNVTFRCDPISEHNRLYWYRQTLGQGPEFLTYFQNEAQLEKSRLLSDRFSAERPKGSFSTLEIQRTEQGDSAMYLCASRPDSYYEQYFGPGTRLTVT.

The genes are TRBV27 and TRBJ2-1; 7 bases are a match to TRBD2. Per germline, CDR1 MNHEY and CDR2 SMNVEV (reference sequence). CDR3 size: 16 residues. Trimming removed 5 bases from V and 6 bases from J; junction bases left unmatched: 13. CDR3: CASSLLSTSSVNEQFF. DNA for the CDR3: TGTGCCAGCAGTCTCCTATCGACTAGCTCTGTCAATGAGCAGTTCTTC.

This clone was seen just once. This CDR3 is CASSLSGRNTEAFF. CDR3 nucleotides: TGTGCCAGCAGCTTATCTGGCAGGAACACTGAAGCTTTCTTT. The chain carries TRBV11-1 and TRBJ1-1; D gene uncertain. The CDR3 runs 14 residues. Germline V gives CDR1 SGHAT, CDR2 FQDESV (reference sequence). Trimming took 2 bases from V and 1 from J, leaving 8 bases between them.

The CDR3 sequence is CATSRRGGANVLTF. The CDR3 DNA follows: TGTGCCACCAGCAGAAGAGGGGGGGCCAACGTCCTGACTTTC. V is TRBV15 and J is TRBJ2-6, with a possible D match to TRBD2 (5 bases). This CDR3 has 14 amino acids. Germline-derived CDR1 and CDR2 are LNHNV and YYDKDF (reference sequence). V lost 2 bases to trimming and J lost 4 bases, with 6 bases between them.

This clone was found a few times. This chain joins TRBV5-4 and TRBJ1-2; D gene ambiguous. The V and J ends lost 1 base and 2 bases respectively, with 6 bases between them. In germline, CDR1 is SGHNT, CDR2 YYREEE (reference sequence). The CDR3 length is 13 residues. CDR3 sequence: CASSLRGNYGYTF. DNA for the CDR3: TGTGCCAGCAGCTTGAGAGGGAACTATGGCTACACCTTC.

The chain links TRBV11-2 to TRBJ1-3; D possibly corresponds to TRBD1 (6 bases). Trimming removed 5 bases from V and 2 bases from J, with 19 bases in between. Per germline, CDR1 SGHAT and CDR2 FQNNGV. This CDR3 comprises 17 residues. This CDR3 reads CASSRLQGKPAGNTIYF. The CDR3 nucleotides read TGTGCCAGCAGCCGACTCCAGGGGAAACCCGCTGGAAACACCATATATTTT. The full variable domain, its missing parts supplied by reference TRBV11-2 and TRBJ1-3, is EAGVAQSPRYKIIEKRQSVAFWCNPISGHATLYWYQQILGQGPKLLIQFQNNGVVDDSQLPKDRFSAERLKGVDSTLKIQPAKLEDSAVYLCASSRLQGKPAGNTIYFGEGSWLTVV.

This clone was counted once. The chain combines TRBV7-6 with TRBJ1-1; D is ambiguous. The V end was cut by 1 base, the J end by 2 bases, with 5 bases between. This CDR3 has 13 residues. The germline gives CDR1 SGHVS, CDR2 FNYEAQ. Here the CDR3 reads CASSLESNTEAFF. The CDR3 nucleotides read TGTGCCAGCAGCTTAGAAAGTAACACTGAAGCTTTCTTT.

The chain carries TRBV19 and TRBJ2-7, with D hard to call. The germline V gene encodes CDR1 LNHDA and CDR2 SQIVND (reference sequence). Trimming removed 7 bases from V and 0 bases from J, with 16 bases in between. The CDR3 is made up of 15 amino acids. The CDR3 nucleotides read TGTGCCAGTACCGGATCCCCTCCCGGCTCCTACGAGCAGTACTTC. Protein: CASTGSPPGSYEQYF. The full variable domain, rest sourced from reference TRBV19 and TRBJ2-7, is DGGITQSPKYLFRKEGQNVTLSCEQNLNHDAMYWYRQDPGQGLRLIYYSQIVNDFQKGDIAEGYSVSREKKESFPLTVTSAQKNPTAFYLCASTGSPPGSYEQYFGPGTRLTVT.

This chain uses TRBV28 with TRBJ1-5; no reliable D call. V lost 2 bases and J 7 bases, leaving 15 bases between the germline ends. CDR1 and CDR2 from the germline V gene are MDHEN and SYDVKM. This CDR3 contains 15 residues. The CDR3 here is CASSLRAGLDQPQHF. The CDR3 bases are TGTGCCAGCAGTTTAAGGGCAGGCCTTGACCAGCCCCAGCATTTT. The full variable domain, with the rest looked up from reference TRBV28 and TRBJ1-5, is DVKVTQSSRYLVKRTGEKVFLECVQDMDHENMFWYRQDPGLGLRLIYFSYDVKMKEKGDIPEGYSVSREKKERFSLILESASTNQTSMYLCASSLRAGLDQPQHFGDGTRLSIL.

The rearrangement joins TRBV5-5 to TRBJ1-4; 7 bases match TRBD1. Germline lookup yields CDR1 SGHKS and CDR2 YYEKEE (reference sequence). The CDR3 loop spans 13 amino acids. V was clipped by 6 bases and J by 4 bases; unmatched bases: 3. The CDR3 loop reads CASKNRGNEKLFF. CDR3 coding DNA: TGTGCCAGCAAAAACAGGGGTAATGAAAAACTGTTTTTT.